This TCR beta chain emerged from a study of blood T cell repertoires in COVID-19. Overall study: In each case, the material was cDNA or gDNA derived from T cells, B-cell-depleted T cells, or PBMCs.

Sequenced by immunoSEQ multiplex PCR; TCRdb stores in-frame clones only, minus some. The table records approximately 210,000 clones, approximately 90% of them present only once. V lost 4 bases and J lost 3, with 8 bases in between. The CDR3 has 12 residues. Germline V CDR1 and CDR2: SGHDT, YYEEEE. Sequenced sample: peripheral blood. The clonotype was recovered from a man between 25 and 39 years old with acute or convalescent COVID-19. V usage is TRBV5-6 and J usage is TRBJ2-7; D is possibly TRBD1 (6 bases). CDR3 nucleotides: TGTGCCAGCAGCGGACAGTACTACGAGCAGTACTTC. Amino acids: CASSGQYYEQYF.